These T cell receptor beta chains were read from a single sample in a study of T cells after yellow fever vaccination. TCRdb re-called the 5' RACE reads with MiXCR, one entry per CDR3 protein. The sample has 400,000 or so distinct CDR3 sequences; about 9.9% are singletons. The material was PBMCs, obtained on the day of the first yellow fever vaccination. These receptor sequences come from a man between 18 and 29 years old who received the YFV17D yellow fever vaccine. Both conserved end residues are part of each CDR3. Fields, in order: CDR3 DNA, CDR3 protein, D gene, J gene, V gene, clone size. A D gene is named only where the DNA matches it firmly. Only part of the rows carry a size: once, few, many, or a class if the clone is expanded.

CDR3 DNA: TGTGCCAGCAGCCGGACAGGGGTTAATGAAAAACTGTTTTTT; CDR3 protein: CASSRTGVNEKLFF; D gene: TRBD1; J gene: TRBJ1-4; V gene: TRBV5-4; clone size: NA
CDR3 DNA: TGTGCCTGGAGTCGGAAAAGCTCCTACGAGCAGTACTTC; CDR3 protein: CAWSRKSSYEQYF; D gene: NA; J gene: TRBJ2-7; V gene: TRBV30; clone size: few
CDR3 DNA: TGTGCCAGTAGTTCGGCAGGGGGATCCAGTCCCTACGAGCAGTACTTC; CDR3 protein: CASSSAGGSSPYEQYF; D gene: TRBD1; J gene: TRBJ2-7; V gene: TRBV19; clone size: NA
CDR3 DNA: TGTGCCTGGAGAGGTAGGACAGGGGGCTCCTACAATGAGCAGTTCTTC; CDR3 protein: CAWRGRTGGSYNEQFF; D gene: TRBD1; J gene: TRBJ2-1; V gene: TRBV30; clone size: NA
CDR3 DNA: TGTGCCAGCAGCCAAGAGTTTCCGGGTAGTCAGCCCCAGCATTTT; CDR3 protein: CASSQEFPGSQPQHF; D gene: NA; J gene: TRBJ1-5; V gene: TRBV4-2; clone size: few
CDR3 DNA: TGCAGTGCCGAGGGGGGGGAACTCACCGGGGAGCTGTTTTTT; CDR3 protein: CSAEGGELTGELFF; D gene: NA; J gene: TRBJ2-2; V gene: TRBV20-1; clone size: NA
CDR3 DNA: TGCGCCAGCAGCTGGGACATGAACAATGAGCAGTTCTTC; CDR3 protein: CASSWDMNNEQFF; D gene: NA; J gene: TRBJ2-1; V gene: TRBV5-1; clone size: few
CDR3 DNA: TGTGCCAGCAGTTACGACAGGGGGCCCAATCAGCCCCAGCATTTT; CDR3 protein: CASSYDRGPNQPQHF; D gene: TRBD1; J gene: TRBJ1-5; V gene: TRBV5-4; clone size: NA
CDR3 DNA: TGTGCCAGCAGCTTATGGGGGGCCGGGGAGCTGTTTTTT; CDR3 protein: CASSLWGAGELFF; D gene: NA; J gene: TRBJ2-2; V gene: TRBV7-2; clone size: many
CDR3 DNA: TGTGCCAGCAGACCTACAGGGGGCAGAGGCTCCTACGAGCAGTACTTC; CDR3 protein: CASRPTGGRGSYEQYF; D gene: TRBD1; J gene: TRBJ2-7; V gene: TRBV7-2; clone size: few
CDR3 DNA: TGCAGTGCTAGAGACCTTTCGCGGGGGGCCTCCTACGAGCAGTACTTC; CDR3 protein: CSARDLSRGASYEQYF; D gene: TRBD2; J gene: TRBJ2-7; V gene: TRBV20-1; clone size: NA
CDR3 DNA: TGCAGCTACACAAGTAACTATGGCTACACCTTC; CDR3 protein: CSYTSNYGYTF; D gene: NA; J gene: TRBJ1-2; V gene: TRBV29-1; clone size: few
CDR3 DNA: TGCGCCAGCAGCTTCGGGACTAGCGGGTACAATGAGCAGTTCTTC; CDR3 protein: CASSFGTSGYNEQFF; D gene: TRBD2; J gene: TRBJ2-1; V gene: TRBV5-1; clone size: many
CDR3 DNA: TGCGCCAGCAGCTCCCCCCTAGGGTACAATGAGCAGTTCTTC; CDR3 protein: CASSSPLGYNEQFF; D gene: NA; J gene: TRBJ2-1; V gene: TRBV4-1; clone size: few
CDR3 DNA: TGTGCCAGCAGCCACCGGCAAGCGGGGGACACAGATACGCAGTATTTT; CDR3 protein: CASSHRQAGDTDTQYF; D gene: TRBD2; J gene: TRBJ2-3; V gene: TRBV4-2; clone size: few
CDR3 DNA: TGTGCCACCAGCAGTTACCCCTCAAGCGTGTTGGACACCGGGGAGCTGTTTTTT; CDR3 protein: CATSSYPSSVLDTGELFF; D gene: NA; J gene: TRBJ2-2; V gene: TRBV15; clone size: few
CDR3 DNA: TGTGCCAGTGCCGGCCCGGACGGAGAGACCCAGTACTTC; CDR3 protein: CASAGPDGETQYF; D gene: NA; J gene: TRBJ2-5; V gene: TRBV6-2/TRBV6-3; clone size: few
CDR3 DNA: TGCGCCAGCAGCTTAGGGACTACCAAAAACATTCAGTACTTC; CDR3 protein: CASSLGTTKNIQYF; D gene: TRBD2; J gene: TRBJ2-4; V gene: TRBV5-1; clone size: few
CDR3 DNA: TGTGCCAGCAGTCTCGGGACAGACTTTAACTATGGCTACACCTTC; CDR3 protein: CASSLGTDFNYGYTF; D gene: NA; J gene: TRBJ1-2; V gene: TRBV21-1; clone size: few